Each of the 23 T cell receptor beta chains below was sequenced from the same sample in a study of cytomegalovirus exposure and HLA in healthy donors (dated by TCRdb to the late 2010s). Preparation of the library involved the immunoSEQ multiplex PCR assay. For the multiplex PCR, a mixture combining 60 forward primers for TCR Vbeta segments and 13 reverse primers for TCR Jbeta segments was used. TCRdb took over this immuneACCESS table, retaining in-frame rearrangements with V and J assigned. Such tables are incomplete; in checked studies, under half of the missing clones stem from an unresolved V gene, and the remainder is unexplained. The sample table holds over 150,000 clones, of which approximately 75% were seen once. The top ten constitute about 4.4% of the sample. The sample comprised PBMCs. The receptors here all came from a man aged 25 to 45 in good health and CMV-seropositive.

The chain employs TRBV4-3 and TRBJ1-2, with TRBD1 as a possible D gene (5 bases). In germline, CDR1 is LGHNA, CDR2 YSLEER. The CDR3 runs 16 residues. The V and J ends lost 0 bases and 1 base respectively, with 12 bases between them. CDR3 region: CASSQEVTGLNYGYTF. The CDR3, as DNA: TGCGCCAGCAGCCAAGAGGTAACAGGCCTTAACTATGGCTACACCTTC.

V usage is TRBV28 and J usage is TRBJ1-5; 7 nucleotides agree with TRBD1. This CDR3 comprises 15 residues. The V gene's germline CDR1 is MDHEN and CDR2 SYDVKM. V shed 5 bases and J 0 bases; nucleotides not matched to a gene: 4. The chain's CDR3 is CASSPTGYSNQPQHF. CDR3 coding DNA: TGTGCCAGCAGTCCGACAGGGTATAGCAATCAGCCCCAGCATTTT. Using reference TRBV28 and TRBJ1-5 for the parts outside the CDR3, the full variable domain is DVKVTQSSRYLVKRTGEKVFLECVQDMDHENMFWYRQDPGLGLRLIYFSYDVKMKEKGDIPEGYSVSREKKERFSLILESASTNQTSMYLCASSPTGYSNQPQHFGDGTRLSIL.

Here the CDR3 DNA reads TGTGCCAGTAGCGGGGTCCACTCCTACGAGCAGTACTTC. Translation: CASSGVHSYEQYF. This chain joins TRBV6-5 and TRBJ2-7, with 8 bases aligning to TRBD2. CDR3 size: 13 residues. Unmatched junction bases numbered 4, after V lost 9 bases and J lost 0 bases. The germline CDR1 and CDR2 sequences are MNHEY and SVGAGI.

This clone has more than one count but fewer than ten. The V and J genes are TRBV5-8 and TRBJ2-7, with unresolved D. CDR1 SGHTS and CDR2 YDEGEE come from the germline V gene. There are 15 residues in the CDR3. V was trimmed by 4 bases and J by 0 bases, leaving 14 bases between them. In DNA, the CDR3 is TGTGCCAGCAGCACCCCTCTAGGAAGCTCCTACGAGCAGTACTTC. This codes for CASSTPLGSSYEQYF.

This clone was picked up a small number of times. The chain is built from TRBV7-3 and TRBJ2-3, with TRBD2 matching 7 bases. V lost 1 base to trimming and J lost 5 bases; unmatched junction nucleotides: 9. CDR1 is SGHTA, CDR2 FQGTGA, per germline. The CDR3 has 16 residues. CDR3 in DNA: TGTGCCAGCAGCTTAATCGGGGCGGGGGTGGGAGATACGCAGTATTTT. It encodes CASSLIGAGVGDTQYF.

This clone was detected only a few times. The chain combines TRBV6-1 with TRBJ1-1; 8 nucleotides match TRBD1. From germline, CDR1 is MNHNS and CDR2 SASEGT. Trimming at V came to 6 bases and at J to 4 bases, leaving 7 bases not matched to a gene. This CDR3 contains 14 residues. This CDR3 is CASRAGGSGTEAFF. CDR3 DNA: TGTGCCAGCAGAGCAGGGGGCTCGGGCACTGAAGCTTTCTTT.

The CDR3 sequence: CASSRQGGNTEAFF. CDR3 bases: TGTGCCAGCAGTCGACAGGGAGGGAACACTGAAGCTTTCTTT. V is TRBV6-1 and J is TRBJ1-1, with 7 bases matching TRBD1. V was pared by 5 bases and J by 1 base, with 4 bases of the junction left unmatched. CDR3 length equals 14 residues. CDR1 and CDR2 from the germline V gene are MNHNS and SASEGT.

V usage is TRBV6-6 and J usage is TRBJ1-6; a weak D match, TRBD1 (6 bases). The CDR3 has 13 residues. Germline CDR1 is MNHNY and CDR2 is SVGAGI (reference sequence). The V end lost 5 bases, the J end lost 7 bases, and 9 bases lay between the germline ends. The CDR3 sequence: CASSRTENSPLHF. The CDR3 nucleotides are TGTGCCAGCAGTCGGACAGAGAATTCACCCCTCCACTTT.

This chain connects TRBV15 to TRBJ2-1; 8 bases line up with TRBD1. CDR1 and CDR2 from the germline V gene are LNHNV and YYDKDF (reference sequence). This CDR3 has 14 amino acids. With V trimmed by 3 bases and J by 9 bases, 7 bases remained unmatched. CDR3 DNA: TGTGCCACCAGCAGTGACAGGGGTTACGCTGAGCAGTTCTTC. It encodes CATSSDRGYAEQFF.

The chain's CDR3 is CASSPGLAELSTDTQYF. As DNA, the CDR3 is TGTGCCAGCAGCCCGGGACTAGCGGAACTTAGCACAGATACGCAGTATTTT. The V call is TRBV11-3, the J call TRBJ2-3; TRBD2 agrees at 11 bases. Germline V gene data show CDR1 as SGHNT and CDR2 as YENEEA. V lost 5 bases and J lost 0; bases outside the gene matches: 7. This CDR3 has 17 residues.

The V gene is TRBV9, the J gene TRBJ1-2, with TRBD1 identical over 11 bases. The CDR3 length is 18 residues. Germline CDR1 reads SGDLS; CDR2 reads YYNGEE. V lost 4 bases, J lost 4 bases, and 15 bases stayed unmatched. The CDR3 is CASSLGQPGQGDVYGYTF. CDR3 bases: TGTGCCAGCAGCCTCGGGCAGCCGGGACAGGGGGATGTCTATGGCTACACCTTC.

The chain combines TRBV6-1 with TRBJ1-2, with 8 nucleotides matching TRBD1. V lost 7 bases to trimming and J lost 11 bases; unmatched junction nucleotides: 9. Germline V gives CDR1 MNHNS, CDR2 SASEGT. This CDR3 has 12 residues. The CDR3 here is CASTAGQGIYTF. For the CDR3, the DNA is TGTGCCAGCACTGCTGGACAGGGCATATACACCTTC.

The V and J genes are TRBV30 and TRBJ2-7; 8 bases fit TRBD2. CDR3 size: 12 residues. Per the germline V gene, CDR1 is GTSNPN and CDR2 is SVGIG (reference sequence). Germline trimming cut 1 base from V and 7 bases from J; bases unmatched to any gene: 3. CDR3 sequence reads: CAWSGGGREQYF. The CDR3 DNA reads as TGTGCCTGGAGTGGCGGGGGGAGGGAGCAGTACTTC. Looking up the rest from reference TRBV30 and TRBJ2-7 gives the full variable domain: SQTIHQWPATLVQPVGSPLSLECTVEGTSNPNLYWYRQAAGRGLQLLFYSVGIGQISSEVPQNLSASRPQDRQFILSSKKLLLSDSGFYLCAWSGGGREQYFGPGTRLTVT.

This chain links TRBV4-1 with TRBJ2-3; no definite D call. This CDR3 comprises 15 residues. Germline V gene lookup returns CDR1 MGHRA and CDR2 YSYEKL. The germline V and J ends were trimmed by 1 base and 2 bases, with 10 bases remaining between them. The CDR3 DNA reads TGCGCCAGCAGCCAAGGCGTTATTATCACAGATACGCAGTATTTT. Translated: CASSQGVIITDTQYF.

The chain uses TRBV6-5 and TRBJ1-3; 7 nucleotides match TRBD1. The CDR3 totals 15 residues. The germline V gene has CDR1 MNHEY and CDR2 SVGAGI. Trimming at V came to 10 bases and at J to 1 base, leaving 10 bases not matched to a gene. The CDR3 spells CATYGQALSGNTIYF. The CDR3, as DNA: TGTGCCACCTACGGACAGGCTTTATCTGGAAACACCATATATTTT.

The chain has TRBV10-1 and TRBJ2-7, with TRBD2 matching over 14 bases. CDR3 size: 14 residues. V gave up 4 bases and J gave up 5 bases; unmatched junction bases: 1. Germline CDR1 reads WNHNN; CDR2 reads SYGVQD (reference sequence). CDR3 loop: CASSGLAGGDEQYF. The DNA for the CDR3 is TGCGCCAGCAGTGGACTAGCGGGAGGGGACGAGCAGTACTTC.

A single count supports this clone. This chain joins TRBV11-2 and TRBJ2-3; 11 bases fit TRBD2. Germline CDR1 and CDR2: SGHAT and FQNNGV. Trimming took 1 base from V and 2 from J; bases not matched to a gene: 5. The CDR3 is 17 residues long. The CDR3 bases are TGTGCCAGCAGCTTAGGAATACTAGCGGGGGACACAGATACGCAGTATTTT. Its translation is CASSLGILAGDTDTQYF.

V gene TRBV7-2 combines with J gene TRBJ2-3; 7 nucleotides match TRBD2. The V segment lost 3 bases and the J segment 5 bases; nucleotides outside the gene matches: 8. Looked up from germline, CDR1 is SGHTA and CDR2 is FQGNSA. The CDR3 extends over 15 amino acids. CDR3 protein: CASSFGGVEGDTQYF. The CDR3 nucleotides read TGTGCCAGCAGCTTTGGGGGGGTCGAGGGAGATACGCAGTATTTT.

This clone was found once. The V gene is TRBV2, the J gene TRBJ1-3, with D uncertain. Trimming took off 4 bases at V and 0 bases at J, with 4 bases between the two ends. Per the germline V gene, CDR1 is SNHLY and CDR2 is FYNNEI. The CDR3 runs 13 residues. This CDR3 reads CASSAGSGNTIYF. CDR3 nucleotide sequence: TGTGCCAGCAGTGCAGGCTCTGGAAACACCATATATTTT.

This chain links TRBV7-8 with TRBJ2-7; 10 nucleotides agree with TRBD1. This CDR3 comprises 16 residues. J was trimmed by 2 bases and V by 4 bases; bases with no gene match: 8. Germline-derived CDR1 and CDR2 are SGHVS and FQNEAQ. CDR3 residues: CASSSRPGTGAYEQYF. CDR3 nucleotide sequence: TGTGCCAGCAGCTCCCGGCCGGGGACAGGGGCCTACGAGCAGTACTTC. Full variable domain (outside the CDR3, taken from reference TRBV7-8 and TRBJ2-7): GAGVSQSPRYKVAKRGQDVALRCDPISGHVSLFWYQQALGQGPEFLTYFQNEAQLDKSGLPSDRFFAERPEGSVSTLKIQRTQQEDSAVYLCASSSRPGTGAYEQYFGPGTRLTVT.

The genes are TRBV7-2 and TRBJ2-7; a weak D match, TRBD1 (7 bases). The CDR3 length is 17 residues. Between the trimmed V and J ends, which lost 2 bases and 0 bases, there was a span of 17 bases. Germline CDR1 SGHTA, CDR2 FQGNSA. CDR3 bases: TGTGCCAGCAGCTTACTAGGTGGAGGGACAGCCTCCTACGAGCAGTACTTC. Protein: CASSLLGGGTASYEQYF.

In this sample, this clone turned up a few times. The chain employs TRBV9 and TRBJ1-1, with a possible D match to TRBD1 (6 bases). The V end lost 4 bases, the J end lost 1 base, and 14 bases lay between the germline ends. The germline V gene has CDR1 SGDLS and CDR2 YYNGEE. The CDR3 runs to 15 residues. This CDR3 is CASSSDGGWNTEAFF. CDR3 DNA sequence: TGTGCCAGCAGCTCGGATGGGGGCTGGAACACTGAAGCTTTCTTT. The full variable domain, its missing parts supplied by reference TRBV9 and TRBJ1-1, is DSGVTQTPKHLITATGQRVTLRCSPRSGDLSVYWYQQSLDQGLQFLIQYYNGEERAKGNILERFSAQQFPDLHSELNLSSLELGDSALYFCASSSDGGWNTEAFFGQGTRLTVV.

The rearrangement joins TRBV10-3 to TRBJ1-2, with D unresolved. The CDR3 sequence is 11 residues long. Germline-derived CDR1 and CDR2 are ENHRY and SYGVKD. V lost 4 bases to trimming and J lost 4 bases, with 4 bases between them. CDR3 sequence (DNA): TGTGCCATCAGTGGAGGCTATGGCTACACCTTC. This gives the protein CAISGGYGYTF.